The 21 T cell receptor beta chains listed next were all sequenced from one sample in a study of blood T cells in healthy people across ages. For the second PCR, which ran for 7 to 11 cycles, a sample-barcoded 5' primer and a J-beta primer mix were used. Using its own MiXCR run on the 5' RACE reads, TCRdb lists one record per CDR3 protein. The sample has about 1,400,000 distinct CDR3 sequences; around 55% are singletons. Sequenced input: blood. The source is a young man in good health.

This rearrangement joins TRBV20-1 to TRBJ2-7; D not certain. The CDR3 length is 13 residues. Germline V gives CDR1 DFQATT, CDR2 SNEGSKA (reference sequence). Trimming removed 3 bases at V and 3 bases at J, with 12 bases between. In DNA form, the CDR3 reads TGCAGTGCTAGGGCCGACACTTACTACGAGCAGTACTTC. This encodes CSARADTYYEQYF.

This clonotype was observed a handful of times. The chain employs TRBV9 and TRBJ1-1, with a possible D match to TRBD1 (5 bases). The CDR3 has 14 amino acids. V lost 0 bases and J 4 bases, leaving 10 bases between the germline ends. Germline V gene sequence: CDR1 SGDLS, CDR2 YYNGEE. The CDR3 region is CASSVGQGSTEAFF. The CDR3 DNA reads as TGTGCCAGCAGCGTAGGTCAGGGTTCCACTGAAGCTTTCTTT.

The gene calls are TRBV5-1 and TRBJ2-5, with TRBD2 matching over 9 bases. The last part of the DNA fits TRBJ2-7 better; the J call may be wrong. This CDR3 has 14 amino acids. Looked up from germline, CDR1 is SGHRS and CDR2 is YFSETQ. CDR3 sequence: CASSVAGDLYEQYF. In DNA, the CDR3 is TGCGCCAGCAGCGTAGCGGGGGACTTGTACGAGCAGTACTTC.

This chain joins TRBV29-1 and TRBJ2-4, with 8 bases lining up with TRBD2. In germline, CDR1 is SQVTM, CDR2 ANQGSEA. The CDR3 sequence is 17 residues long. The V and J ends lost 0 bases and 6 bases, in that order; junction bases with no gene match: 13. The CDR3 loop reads CSVEDPREAGERNIQYF. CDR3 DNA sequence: TGCAGCGTTGAAGATCCCCGGGAAGCGGGGGAAAGAAACATTCAGTACTTC.

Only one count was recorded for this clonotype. DNA for the CDR3: TGTGCCAGCAGCCCCATTCGGGCCCGCACAGATACGCAGTATTTT. Translation: CASSPIRARTDTQYF. The chain uses TRBV27 and TRBJ2-3, with D unclear. The CDR3 contains 15 residues. The germline CDR1 and CDR2 sequences are MNHEY and SMNVEV (reference sequence). Deletions cut 6 bases from V and 1 base from J, with 14 bases between.

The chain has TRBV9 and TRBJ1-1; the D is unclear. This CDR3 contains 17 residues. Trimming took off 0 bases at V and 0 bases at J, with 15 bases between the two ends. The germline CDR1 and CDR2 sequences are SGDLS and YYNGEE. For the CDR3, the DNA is TGTGCCAGCAGCGTAGGCGGAGCGGAGCGTTTGAACACTGAAGCTTTCTTT. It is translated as CASSVGGAERLNTEAFF.

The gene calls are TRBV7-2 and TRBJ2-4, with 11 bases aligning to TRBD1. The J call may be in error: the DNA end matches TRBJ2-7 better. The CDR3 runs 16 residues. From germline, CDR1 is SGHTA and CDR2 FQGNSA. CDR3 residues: CASSLSPGQGVYEQYF. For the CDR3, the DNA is TGTGCCAGCAGCTTATCACCGGGACAGGGGGTATACGAGCAGTACTTC.

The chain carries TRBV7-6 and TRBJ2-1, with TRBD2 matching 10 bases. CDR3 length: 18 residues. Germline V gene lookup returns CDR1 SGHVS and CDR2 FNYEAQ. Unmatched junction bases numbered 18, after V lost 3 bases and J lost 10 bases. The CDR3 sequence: CASSFQREGLPSYSEQFF. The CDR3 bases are TGTGCCAGCAGCTTCCAGCGGGAGGGCCTTCCTTCCTACAGCGAGCAGTTCTTC.

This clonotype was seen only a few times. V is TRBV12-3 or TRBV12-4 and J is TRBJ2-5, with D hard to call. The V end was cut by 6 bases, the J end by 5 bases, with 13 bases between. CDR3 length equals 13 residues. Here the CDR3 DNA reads TGTGCCAGCAGCCAAGGATCGCACGAGACCCAGTACTTC. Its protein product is CASSQGSHETQYF.

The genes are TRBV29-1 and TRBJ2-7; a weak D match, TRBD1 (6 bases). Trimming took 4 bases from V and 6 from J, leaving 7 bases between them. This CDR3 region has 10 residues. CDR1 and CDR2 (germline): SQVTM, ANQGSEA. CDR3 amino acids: CSVGRGEQYF. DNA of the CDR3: TGCAGCGTTGGCAGGGGCGAGCAGTACTTC.

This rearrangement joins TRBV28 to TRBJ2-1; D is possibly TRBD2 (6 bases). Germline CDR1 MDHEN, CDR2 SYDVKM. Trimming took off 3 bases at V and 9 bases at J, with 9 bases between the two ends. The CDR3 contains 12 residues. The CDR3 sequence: CASSFQGGEQFF. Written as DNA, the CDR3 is TGTGCCAGCAGTTTCCAGGGAGGTGAGCAGTTCTTC.

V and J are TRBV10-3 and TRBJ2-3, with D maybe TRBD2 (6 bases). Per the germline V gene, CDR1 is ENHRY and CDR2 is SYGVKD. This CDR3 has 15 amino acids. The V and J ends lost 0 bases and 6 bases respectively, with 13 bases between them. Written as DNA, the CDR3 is TGTGCCATCAGTGAGTCGAGCGGGTTCCGGGATACGCAGTATTTT. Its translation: CAISESSGFRDTQYF.

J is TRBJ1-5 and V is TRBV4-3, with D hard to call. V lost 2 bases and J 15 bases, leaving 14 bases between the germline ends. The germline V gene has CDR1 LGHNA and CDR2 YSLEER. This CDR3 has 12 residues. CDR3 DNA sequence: TGCGCCAGCAGCCAAATGCGGGATGTCCGGCATTTT. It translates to CASSQMRDVRHF.

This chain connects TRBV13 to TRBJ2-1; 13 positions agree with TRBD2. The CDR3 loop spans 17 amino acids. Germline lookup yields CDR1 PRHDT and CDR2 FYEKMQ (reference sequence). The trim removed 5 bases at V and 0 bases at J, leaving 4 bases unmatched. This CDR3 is CASSTGLAGASYNEQFF. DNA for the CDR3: TGTGCCAGCAGCACAGGACTAGCGGGAGCCTCCTACAATGAGCAGTTCTTC. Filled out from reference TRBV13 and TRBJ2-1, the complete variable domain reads AAGVIQSPRHLIKEKRETATLKCYPIPRHDTVYWYQQGPGQDPQFLISFYEKMQSDKGSIPDRFSAQQFSDYHSELNMSSLELGDSALYFCASSTGLAGASYNEQFFGPGTRLTVL.

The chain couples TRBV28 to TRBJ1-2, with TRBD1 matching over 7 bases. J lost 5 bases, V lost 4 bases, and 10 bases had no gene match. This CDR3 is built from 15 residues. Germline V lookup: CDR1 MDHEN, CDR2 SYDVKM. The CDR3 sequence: CASSSGGLQGYGYTF. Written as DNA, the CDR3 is TGTGCCAGCAGTTCGGGGGGATTACAGGGGTATGGCTACACCTTC.

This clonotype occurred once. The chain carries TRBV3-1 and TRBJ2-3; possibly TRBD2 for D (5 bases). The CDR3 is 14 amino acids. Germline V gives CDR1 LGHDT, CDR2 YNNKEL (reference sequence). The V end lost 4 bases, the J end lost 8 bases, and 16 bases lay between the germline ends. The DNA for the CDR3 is TGTGCCAGCAGCCCTACCGGCGGGTCGGGTACGCAGTATTTT. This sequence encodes CASSPTGGSGTQYF.

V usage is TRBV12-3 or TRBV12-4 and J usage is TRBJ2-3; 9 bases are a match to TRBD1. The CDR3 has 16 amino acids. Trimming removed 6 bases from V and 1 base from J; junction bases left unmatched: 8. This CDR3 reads CASSTGGAEGTDTQYF. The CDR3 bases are TGTGCCAGCAGCACAGGGGGCGCGGAGGGCACAGATACGCAGTATTTT.

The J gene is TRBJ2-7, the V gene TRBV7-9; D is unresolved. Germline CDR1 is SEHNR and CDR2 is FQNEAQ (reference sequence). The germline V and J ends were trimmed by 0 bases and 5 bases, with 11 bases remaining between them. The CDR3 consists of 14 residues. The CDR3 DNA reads TGTGCCAGCAGCTTAGCTATTTCAACCAACGAGCAGTACTTC. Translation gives CASSLAISTNEQYF.

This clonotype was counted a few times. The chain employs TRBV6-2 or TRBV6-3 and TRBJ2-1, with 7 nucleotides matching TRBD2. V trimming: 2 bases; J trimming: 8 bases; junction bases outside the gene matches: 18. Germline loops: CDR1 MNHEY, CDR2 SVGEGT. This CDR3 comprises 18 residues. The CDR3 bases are TGTGCCAGCAGTTACACTAGGGCGGGGTTGCGGGAGTTGCATGAGCAGTTCTTC. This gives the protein CASSYTRAGLRELHEQFF.

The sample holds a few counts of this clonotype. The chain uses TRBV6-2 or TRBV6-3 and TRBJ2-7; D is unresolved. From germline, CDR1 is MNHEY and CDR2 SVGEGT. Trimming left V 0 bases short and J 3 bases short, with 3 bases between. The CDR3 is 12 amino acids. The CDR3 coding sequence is TGTGCCAGCAGTTACTCGGTCTACGAGCAGTACTTC. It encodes CASSYSVYEQYF.

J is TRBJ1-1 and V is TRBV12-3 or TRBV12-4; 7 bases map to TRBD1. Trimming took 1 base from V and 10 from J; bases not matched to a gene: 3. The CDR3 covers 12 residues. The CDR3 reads CASSLGTGVAFF. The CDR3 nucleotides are TGTGCCAGCAGTTTAGGAACAGGGGTAGCTTTCTTT.